These T cell receptor beta chains were read from a single sample in a study of T cell responses to AZD1222 COVID-19 vaccine. Only in-frame clones appear in the TCRdb table, and some are missing; sequencing was by immunoSEQ multiplex PCR. The sample contains some 150,000 clones, about 90% of which appear only once. The specimen comprised peripheral blood, sampled on day 0 of MenACWY control vaccination. The receptors were sampled from an adult in good health. The CDR3 runs from the conserved cysteine through the conserved F or W. D genes are given only for firm matches. A clone size is listed for some rows: how often the clone was seen (once, few, many), or a class if it is expanded.

V,J,size,D,DNA,CDR3
TRBV12-5,TRBJ1-2,-,-,TGTGCTAGTGGCTCGGGGGGCTTTGGCTATGGCTACACCTTC,CASGSGGFGYGYTF
TRBV6-5,TRBJ2-1,-,-,TGTGCCAGCGATCTCGCGAGGGTCGAGCAGTTCTTC,CASDLARVEQFF
TRBV15,TRBJ1-1,-,-,TGTGCCACCAGCCGAGAGGGAACTCGGATGAACACTGAAGCTTTCTTT,CATSREGTRMNTEAFF
TRBV6-6,TRBJ1-1,-,-,TGTGCCAGCAGTAAAGTCGCAGGGTCCACTGAAGCTTTCTTT,CASSKVAGSTEAFF
TRBV11-1,TRBJ2-2,-,TRBD2,TGTGCCAGCAGCTTAACTAGCGGGAGCGGCGGGGAGCTGTTTTTT,CASSLTSGSGGELFF
TRBV20-1,TRBJ1-4,-,TRBD1,TGCAGTGCTAGTGGGGTATCCAGGACAGGGGTAGAAGGGGAAAAACTGTTTTTT,CSASGVSRTGVEGEKLFF
TRBV14,TRBJ2-1,-,-,TGTGCCAGCAGCAGGGGACCCCGGCCCCACAATGAGCAGTTCTTC,CASSRGPRPHNEQFF
TRBV28,TRBJ2-1,-,TRBD1,TGTGCCAGCAGTACCGGGACAGGGGGCTTTGAGCAGTTCTTC,CASSTGTGGFEQFF
TRBV12-3/TRBV12-4,TRBJ1-1,-,-,TGTGCCAGCAAGACTCGGACGGGGACTGAAGCTTTCTTT,CASKTRTGTEAFF
TRBV6-2/TRBV6-3,TRBJ2-6,-,TRBD2,TGTGCCAGCAGTAAGACTAGCGTTTCTGGGGCCAACGTCCTGACTTTC,CASSKTSVSGANVLTF
TRBV6-6,TRBJ2-2,-,-,TGTGCCAGCAGTTATCCCCTTAACGGAGTCGGGGAGCTGTTTTTT,CASSYPLNGVGELFF
TRBV28,TRBJ1-2,-,-,TGTGCCAGCACCCCTACAACCCAACAGGCCCTCTGGGACTATGGCTACACCTTC,CASTPTTQQALWDYGYTF
TRBV6-5,TRBJ2-1,-,-,TGTGCCAGCAGCCATACTACCCTCGGGGTAGAGTTCTTC,CASSHTTLGVEFF
TRBV5-8,TRBJ1-5,-,-,TGTGCCAGCAGCCCTCTGACAGTACTTCAGCCCCAGCATTTT,CASSPLTVLQPQHF
TRBV30,TRBJ2-7,-,TRBD2,TGTGCCTGGAGTGTACTCCTAGCGGGAGCCTACGAGCAGTACTTC,CAWSVLLAGAYEQYF
TRBV7-3,TRBJ2-3,-,TRBD2,TGTGCCAGCAGCTTAAGGTCAAGCGGGAGTTTGACAGATACGCAGTATTTT,CASSLRSSGSLTDTQYF
TRBV11-3,TRBJ2-1,-,-,TGTGCCAGCAGCCCCCCTCACATTGAGCAGTTCTTC,CASSPPHIEQFF
TRBV2,TRBJ1-3,-,TRBD1,TGTGCCAGCAGTGTCCGGGACAGGGCTTCCTCACCCACCTCTGGAAACACCATATATTTT,CASSVRDRASSPTSGNTIYF
TRBV28,TRBJ2-7,-,-,TGTGCCACCCACCCGAGGACAGTGTCTTACGAGCAGTACTTC,CATHPRTVSYEQYF
TRBV5-1,TRBJ2-1,once,TRBD2,TGCGCCAGCAGCTCCGGGACTAGCAGTAATGAGCAGTTCTTC,CASSSGTSSNEQFF
TRBV3-1/TRBV3-2,TRBJ2-1,-,TRBD2,TGTGCCAGCAGCCAAGATCGCCTAGCGGGAGACGGTGAGCAGTTCTTC,CASSQDRLAGDGEQFF
TRBV27,TRBJ2-5,-,-,TGTGCCAGCAGTTCATTAGTTGCACGGGAGACCCAGTACTTC,CASSSLVARETQYF
TRBV11-2,TRBJ1-2,-,-,TGTGCCAGCAGCTTAGGTCCGGGCGGGACCTATGGCTACACCTTC,CASSLGPGGTYGYTF
TRBV10-1,TRBJ1-1,-,-,TGCGCCCCCACCCAAGGGGTATCTGACACTGAAGCTTTCTTT,CAPTQGVSDTEAFF
TRBV2,TRBJ1-1,-,TRBD1,TGTGCCAGCAGTAGGGACAGCCCCATGAACACTGAAGCTTTCTTT,CASSRDSPMNTEAFF
TRBV4-2,TRBJ2-5,-,-,TGTGCCAGCAGCGCGCTAGGGTTGGCGGGACGGCAAGAGACCCAGTACTTC,CASSALGLAGRQETQYF
TRBV7-2,TRBJ2-5,once,TRBD2,TGTGCCAGCAGCTTAGGACTAGCGGATCACCTGAAAGAGACCCAGTACTTC,CASSLGLADHLKETQYF
TRBV5-4,TRBJ1-2,-,TRBD1,TGTGCCAGCAGCTCCGGGACAGCGTCTAACTATGGCTACACCTTC,CASSSGTASNYGYTF
TRBV11-3,TRBJ2-7,-,-,TGTGCCAGCAGCTTAGATTTGAACTCCTACGAGCAGTACTTC,CASSLDLNSYEQYF
TRBV5-1,TRBJ1-2,-,-,TGCGCCAGCAGCTCCACAGGGAACCGCTACACCTTC,CASSSTGNRYTF
TRBV10-1,TRBJ2-7,-,TRBD2,TGCGCCAGCAGGGGGCGGCGGGAGACCGCCTACGAGCAGTACTTC,CASRGRRETAYEQYF
TRBV28,TRBJ2-5,-,-,TGTGCCAGCAGTTTTAGGGAAAGCGAGACCCAGTACTTC,CASSFRESETQYF
TRBV3-1/TRBV3-2,TRBJ2-1,-,TRBD2,TGTGCCAGCAGCCCCGGGAGGGGTTCCAATGAGCAGTTCTTC,CASSPGRGSNEQFF
TRBV5-1,TRBJ2-2,-,-,TGCGCCAGCAGCTTGAGACAGGAGAACACCGGGGAGCTGTTTTTT,CASSLRQENTGELFF
TRBV28,TRBJ1-6,-,-,TGTGCCAGCAGTCGGTTAGGGGACAATTCACCCCTCCACTTT,CASSRLGDNSPLHF
TRBV18,TRBJ1-1,-,-,TGTGCCAGCTCACCACAGACCTGGAACACTGAAGCTTTCTTT,CASSPQTWNTEAFF
TRBV6-5,TRBJ1-1,-,-,TGTGCCAGCAGTTTGGGAGCGATGAACACTGAAGCTTTCTTT,CASSLGAMNTEAFF
TRBV29-1,TRBJ2-1,-,-,TGCAGCGGGGATCGGGGGAATGAGCAGTTCTTC,CSGDRGNEQFF
TRBV9,TRBJ1-3,-,-,TGTGCCAGCAGCGTAGGCGGCTGGAACACCATATATTTT,CASSVGGWNTIYF
TRBV5-1,TRBJ1-1,-,TRBD1,TGCGCCAGCAGTTTGACAGGGGGCCGGTACACTGAAGCTTTCTTT,CASSLTGGRYTEAFF